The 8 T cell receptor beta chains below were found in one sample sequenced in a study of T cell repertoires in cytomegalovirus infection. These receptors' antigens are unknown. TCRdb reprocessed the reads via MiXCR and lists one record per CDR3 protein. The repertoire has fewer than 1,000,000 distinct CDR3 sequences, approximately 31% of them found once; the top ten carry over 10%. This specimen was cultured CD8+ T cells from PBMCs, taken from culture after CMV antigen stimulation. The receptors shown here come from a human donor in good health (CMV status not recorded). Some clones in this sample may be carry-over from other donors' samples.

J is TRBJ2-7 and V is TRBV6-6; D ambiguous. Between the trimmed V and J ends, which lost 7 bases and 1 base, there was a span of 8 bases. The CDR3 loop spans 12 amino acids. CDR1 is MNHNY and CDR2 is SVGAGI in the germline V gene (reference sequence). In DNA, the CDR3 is TGTGCCAGCATAGCCGGTTCCTACGAGCAGTACTTC. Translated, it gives CASIAGSYEQYF.

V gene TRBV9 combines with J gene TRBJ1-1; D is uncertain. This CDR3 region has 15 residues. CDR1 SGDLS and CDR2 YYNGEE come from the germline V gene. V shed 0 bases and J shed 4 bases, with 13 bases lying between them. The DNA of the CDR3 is TGTGCCAGCAGCGTAGTTCAGAGGAGCGGCACTGAAGCTTTCTTT. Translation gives CASSVVQRSGTEAFF.

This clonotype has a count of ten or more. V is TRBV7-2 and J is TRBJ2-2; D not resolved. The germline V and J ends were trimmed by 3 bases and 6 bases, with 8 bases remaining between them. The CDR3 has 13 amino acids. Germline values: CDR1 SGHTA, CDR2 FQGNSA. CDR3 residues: CASSFLLSGELFF. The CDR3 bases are TGTGCCAGCAGCTTCCTCTTATCCGGGGAGCTGTTTTTT.

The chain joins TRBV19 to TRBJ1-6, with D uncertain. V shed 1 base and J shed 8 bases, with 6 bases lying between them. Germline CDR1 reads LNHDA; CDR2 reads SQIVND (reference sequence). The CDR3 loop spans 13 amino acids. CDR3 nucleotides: TGTGCCAGTAGTATAGGAGGGCATTCACCCCTCCACTTT. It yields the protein CASSIGGHSPLHF. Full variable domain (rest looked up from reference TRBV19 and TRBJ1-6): DGGITQSPKYLFRKEGQNVTLSCEQNLNHDAMYWYRQDPGQGLRLIYYSQIVNDFQKGDIAEGYSVSREKKESFPLTVTSAQKNPTAFYLCASSIGGHSPLHFGNGTRLTVT.

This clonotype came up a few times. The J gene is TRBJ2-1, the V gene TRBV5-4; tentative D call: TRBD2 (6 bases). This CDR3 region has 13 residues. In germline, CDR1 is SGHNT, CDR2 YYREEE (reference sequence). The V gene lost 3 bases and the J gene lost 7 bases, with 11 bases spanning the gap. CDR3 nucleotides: TGTGCCAGCAGCTCGACTAGTCTGAATGAGCAGTTCTTC. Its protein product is CASSSTSLNEQFF.

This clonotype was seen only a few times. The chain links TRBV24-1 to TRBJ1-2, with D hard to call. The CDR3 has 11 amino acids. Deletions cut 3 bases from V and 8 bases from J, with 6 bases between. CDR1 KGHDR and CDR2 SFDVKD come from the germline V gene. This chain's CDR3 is CATSDAVGYTF. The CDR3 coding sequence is TGTGCCACCAGTGATGCTGTAGGCTACACCTTC.

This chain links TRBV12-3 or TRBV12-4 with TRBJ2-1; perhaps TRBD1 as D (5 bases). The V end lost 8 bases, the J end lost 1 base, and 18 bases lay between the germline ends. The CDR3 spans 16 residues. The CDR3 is CASGGAAGWSYNEQFF. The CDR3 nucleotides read TGTGCCAGCGGTGGGGCAGCCGGATGGTCCTACAATGAGCAGTTCTTC.

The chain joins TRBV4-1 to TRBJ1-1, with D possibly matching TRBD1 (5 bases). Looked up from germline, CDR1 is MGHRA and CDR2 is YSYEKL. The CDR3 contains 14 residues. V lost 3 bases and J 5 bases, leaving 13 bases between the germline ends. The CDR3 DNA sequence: TGCGCCAGCAGCCAGGGACGGGGGAGGACTGAAGCTTTCTTT. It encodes CASSQGRGRTEAFF.